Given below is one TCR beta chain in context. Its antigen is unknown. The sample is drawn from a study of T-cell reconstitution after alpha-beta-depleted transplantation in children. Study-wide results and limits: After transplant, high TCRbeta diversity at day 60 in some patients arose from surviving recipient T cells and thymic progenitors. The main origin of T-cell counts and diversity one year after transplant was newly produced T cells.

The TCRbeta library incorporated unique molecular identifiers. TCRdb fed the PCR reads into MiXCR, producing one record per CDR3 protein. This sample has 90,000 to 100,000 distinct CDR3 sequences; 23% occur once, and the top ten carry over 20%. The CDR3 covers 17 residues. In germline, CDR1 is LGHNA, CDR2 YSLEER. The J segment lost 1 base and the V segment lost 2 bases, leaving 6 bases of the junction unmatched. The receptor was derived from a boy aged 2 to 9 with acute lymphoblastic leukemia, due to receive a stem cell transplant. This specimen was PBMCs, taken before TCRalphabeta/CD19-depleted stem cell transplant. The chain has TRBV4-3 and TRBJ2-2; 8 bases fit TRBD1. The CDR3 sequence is CASSQLTGARNTGELFF. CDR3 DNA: TGCGCCAGCAGCCAATTGACAGGGGCCAGGAACACCGGGGAGCTGTTTTTT.